This T cell receptor (beta chain) was sequenced during a study of T cell responses to AZD1222 COVID-19 vaccine. Study-level points and caveats: Reports indicate that nearly half of spike-specific TCRs are directed at unmutated variant regions. White British ancestry dominated among donors, who included more females, and clonal diversity was possibly underestimated. The CD4 TCRs associated with vaccination extended across spike and predominated at 160-218 and 743-854.

The CDR3 is 15 amino acids. Second-dose intervals near 4 or 12 weeks were combined. TCRdb keeps only in-frame clones here, not all; method: immunoSEQ multiplex PCR. The table records approximately 110,000 clones, about 91% of them present only once. Remarks on this clone: As yet, its antigen is unknown.

The sample in question was peripheral blood, obtained 28 days after the second AZD1222 dose. The J gene is TRBJ2-7, the V gene TRBV21-1; the table's D call of TRBD2 was not tested on the DNA. TRBV21-1 is a listed pseudogene. The sequence was obtained from an adult who received the AZD1222 COVID-19 vaccine. The DNA of the CDR3 is TGTGCCAGCAGCGCCCGACTAGCTCTCACCTACGAGCAGTACTTC. Translating gives CASSARLALTYEQYF.